The 5 T cell receptor beta chains in this list originate from one sample, sequenced in a study of blood T cell repertoires in COVID-19. Assay: immunoSEQ multiplex PCR; the TCRdb copy retains only in-frame clones and omits some. The top ten clones hold around 5% of a sample with around 94,000 clones, about 85% of them seen once. The specimen sequenced was peripheral blood. The receptors originated from a woman in her forties or fifties with COVID-19, enrolled during active disease.

The chain carries TRBV6-5 and TRBJ2-7; possible D gene TRBD1, 6 bases. Trimming took 6 bases from V and 3 from J, leaving 15 bases between them. CDR3 length: 14 amino acids. CDR1 is MNHEY, CDR2 SVGAGI, per germline. The CDR3: CASSPDRNFYEQYF. CDR3 bases: TGTGCCAGCAGCCCCGACAGGAATTTCTACGAGCAGTACTTC.

The chain links TRBV11-2 to TRBJ2-1; TRBD2 agrees at 7 bases. V lost 4 bases, J lost 6 bases, and 6 bases stayed unmatched. Germline V lookup: CDR1 SGHAT, CDR2 FQNNGV. The CDR3 is made up of 14 amino acids. The CDR3 bases are TGTGCCAGCAGCTCGGACTGGGGGGGCAATGAGCAGTTCTTC. It encodes CASSSDWGGNEQFF.

The genes are TRBV6-5 and TRBJ1-6; no reliable D call. The CDR3 length is 14 residues. The germline V and J ends were trimmed by 2 bases and 5 bases, with 7 bases remaining between them. From germline, CDR1 is MNHEY and CDR2 SVGAGI. The CDR3 reads CASSYAENNSPLHF. DNA of the CDR3: TGTGCCAGCAGTTACGCCGAGAATAATTCACCCCTCCACTTT.

The chain has TRBV30 and TRBJ2-2, with TRBD2 matching 8 bases. CDR3 length equals 14 residues. Per germline, CDR1 GTSNPN and CDR2 SVGIG (reference sequence). After removal of 4 bases from V and 7 bases from J, the junction contained 8 bases not matched to a gene. CDR3 loop: CAWTSGGPGGELFF. The CDR3, as DNA: TGTGCCTGGACCTCGGGGGGGCCTGGCGGGGAGCTGTTTTTT.

This clone was observed a few times. The J gene is TRBJ1-1, the V gene TRBV25-1; 8 bases are shared with TRBD1. The CDR3 length is 13 residues. Trimming removed 10 bases from V and 1 base from J; junction bases left unmatched: 5. CDR1 is MGHDK, CDR2 SYGVNS, per germline. The CDR3 spells CAIPTGENTEAFF. CDR3 in DNA: TGTGCCATCCCGACAGGGGAGAACACTGAAGCTTTCTTT. The full variable domain, its missing parts supplied by reference TRBV25-1 and TRBJ1-1, is EADIYQTPRYLVIGTGKKITLECSQTMGHDKMYWYQQDPGMELHLIHYSYGVNSTEKGDLSSESTVSRIRTEHFPLTLESARPSHTSQYLCAIPTGENTEAFFGQGTRLTVV.